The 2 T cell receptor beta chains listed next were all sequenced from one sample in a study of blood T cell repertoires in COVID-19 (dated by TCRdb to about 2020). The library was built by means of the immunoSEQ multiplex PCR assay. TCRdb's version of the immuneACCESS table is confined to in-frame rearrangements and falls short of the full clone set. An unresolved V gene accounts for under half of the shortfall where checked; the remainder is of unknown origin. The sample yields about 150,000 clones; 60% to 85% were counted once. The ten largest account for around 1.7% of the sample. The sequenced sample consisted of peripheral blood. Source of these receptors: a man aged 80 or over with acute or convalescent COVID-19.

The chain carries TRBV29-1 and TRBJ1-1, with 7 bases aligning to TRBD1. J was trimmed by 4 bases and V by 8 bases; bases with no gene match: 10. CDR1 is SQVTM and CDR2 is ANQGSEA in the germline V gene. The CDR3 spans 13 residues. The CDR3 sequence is CSSNTAGGTEAFF. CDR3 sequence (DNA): TGCAGCTCCAATACGGCAGGGGGCACTGAAGCTTTCTTT.

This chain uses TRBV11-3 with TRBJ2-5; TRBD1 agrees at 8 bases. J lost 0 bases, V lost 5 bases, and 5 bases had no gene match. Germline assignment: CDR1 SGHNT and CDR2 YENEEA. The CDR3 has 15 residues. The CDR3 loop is CASSPRTGHQETQYF. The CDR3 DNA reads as TGTGCCAGCAGCCCGCGGACAGGGCACCAAGAGACCCAGTACTTC.